This is a list of T cell receptor beta chains from one sample in a study of control samples from healthy donors and cancer patients. Assay: immunoSEQ multiplex PCR; the TCRdb copy retains only in-frame clones and omits some. The sample lists approximately 100,000 clones; roughly four fifths were seen once. Sequenced material: blood. The receptors were sampled from a man between 60 and 75 years old in good health. Both conserved end residues are part of each CDR3. The order of the fields is D gene, clone size, V gene, J gene, CDR3 protein, CDR3 DNA. D genes are given only for firm matches. Not every row has a clone size; where given, it reads once, few, many or a size class.

D gene: NA
clone size: once
V gene: TRBV15
J gene: TRBJ2-1
CDR3 protein: CATSRSNEQFF
CDR3 DNA: TGTGCCACCAGCAGGAGCAATGAGCAGTTCTTC

D gene: NA
clone size: NA
V gene: TRBV2
J gene: TRBJ2-3
CDR3 protein: CASSSTDTQYF
CDR3 DNA: TGTGCCAGCAGCTCAACAGATACGCAGTATTTT

D gene: NA
clone size: NA
V gene: TRBV14
J gene: TRBJ1-1
CDR3 protein: CASSQEEFGALAEAFF
CDR3 DNA: TGTGCCAGCAGCCAAGAAGAGTTTGGGGCTCTAGCTGAAGCTTTCTTT

D gene: TRBD1
clone size: NA
V gene: TRBV3-1/TRBV3-2
J gene: TRBJ1-4
CDR3 protein: CASSQRRDRGEKLFF
CDR3 DNA: TGTGCCAGCAGCCAACGCCGGGACAGGGGTGAAAAACTGTTTTTT

D gene: TRBD1
clone size: NA
V gene: TRBV7-3
J gene: TRBJ2-1
CDR3 protein: CASSSGTGASNEQFF
CDR3 DNA: TGTGCCAGCAGCTCAGGGACAGGGGCCTCCAATGAGCAGTTCTTC

D gene: NA
clone size: NA
V gene: TRBV29-1
J gene: TRBJ2-7
CDR3 protein: CSVERGTSYEQYF
CDR3 DNA: TGCAGCGTTGAGAGGGGAACGAGTTACGAGCAGTACTTC

D gene: NA
clone size: NA
V gene: TRBV7-9
J gene: TRBJ2-7
CDR3 protein: CASSFSYEQYF
CDR3 DNA: TGTGCCAGCAGCTTCTCCTACGAGCAGTACTTC

D gene: TRBD1
clone size: NA
V gene: TRBV5-1
J gene: TRBJ1-3
CDR3 protein: CASSPDRGRSGNTIYF
CDR3 DNA: TGCGCCAGCAGCCCGGACAGGGGTCGCTCTGGAAACACCATATATTTT

D gene: NA
clone size: NA
V gene: TRBV24-1
J gene: TRBJ2-5
CDR3 protein: CATSDYSGRTVETQYF
CDR3 DNA: TGTGCCACCAGTGATTATTCAGGGCGCACAGTAGAGACCCAGTACTTC

D gene: NA
clone size: few
V gene: TRBV7-6
J gene: TRBJ1-4
CDR3 protein: CASKSGATNEKLFF
CDR3 DNA: TGTGCCAGCAAGTCAGGGGCAACTAATGAAAAACTGTTTTTT

D gene: NA
clone size: NA
V gene: TRBV28
J gene: TRBJ2-2
CDR3 protein: CASSGLTGELFF
CDR3 DNA: TGTGCCAGCAGCGGACTAACCGGGGAGCTGTTTTTT

D gene: NA
clone size: NA
V gene: TRBV5-4
J gene: TRBJ1-2
CDR3 protein: CASSLVMDSAIYGYTF
CDR3 DNA: TGTGCCAGCAGCTTGGTCATGGACTCAGCTATCTATGGCTACACCTTC

D gene: TRBD1
clone size: NA
V gene: TRBV10-3
J gene: TRBJ2-3
CDR3 protein: CAIRTGKMGTDTQYF
CDR3 DNA: TGTGCCATCAGGACAGGGAAGATGGGCACAGATACGCAGTATTTT

D gene: NA
clone size: NA
V gene: TRBV2
J gene: TRBJ1-2
CDR3 protein: CASSEPTGSGYTF
CDR3 DNA: TGTGCCAGCAGTGAACCCACAGGGAGTGGCTACACCTTC

D gene: NA
clone size: NA
V gene: TRBV19
J gene: TRBJ2-5
CDR3 protein: CASSQRAGQETQYF
CDR3 DNA: TGTGCCAGTAGTCAGCGGGCCGGGCAAGAGACCCAGTACTTC

D gene: NA
clone size: NA
V gene: TRBV6-5
J gene: TRBJ2-3
CDR3 protein: CTSSRGVADTQYF
CDR3 DNA: TGTACCAGCAGCCGCGGTGTGGCAGATACGCAGTATTTT

D gene: NA
clone size: NA
V gene: TRBV6-1
J gene: TRBJ1-1
CDR3 protein: CASSDGLNTEAFF
CDR3 DNA: TGTGCCAGCAGTGATGGGCTGAACACTGAAGCTTTCTTT

D gene: NA
clone size: NA
V gene: TRBV6-5
J gene: TRBJ1-5
CDR3 protein: CASAGGGNQPQHF
CDR3 DNA: TGTGCCAGCGCGGGAGGGGGCAATCAGCCCCAGCATTTT

D gene: NA
clone size: NA
V gene: TRBV4-1
J gene: TRBJ1-1
CDR3 protein: CASSPYGTPRGDTEAFF
CDR3 DNA: TGCGCCAGCAGCCCTTACGGGACGCCTAGGGGGGACACTGAAGCTTTCTTT

D gene: NA
clone size: NA
V gene: TRBV4-1
J gene: TRBJ2-3
CDR3 protein: CASSQRAETSTDTQYF
CDR3 DNA: TGCGCCAGCAGCCAGCGAGCGGAAACTAGCACAGATACGCAGTATTTT

D gene: TRBD1
clone size: NA
V gene: TRBV5-4
J gene: TRBJ1-1
CDR3 protein: CASSSSTGKNTEAFF
CDR3 DNA: TGTGCCAGCAGCTCGTCGACAGGGAAGAACACTGAAGCTTTCTTT

D gene: TRBD1
clone size: NA
V gene: TRBV9
J gene: TRBJ1-6
CDR3 protein: CASSGGQGAGSPLHF
CDR3 DNA: TGTGCCAGCAGTGGGGGACAGGGGGCAGGTTCACCCCTCCACTTT

D gene: NA
clone size: NA
V gene: TRBV2
J gene: TRBJ2-5
CDR3 protein: CASSSSGLFRETQYF
CDR3 DNA: TGTGCCAGCAGTTCGAGTGGGCTCTTTCGAGAGACCCAGTACTTC

D gene: NA
clone size: NA
V gene: TRBV5-1
J gene: TRBJ1-3
CDR3 protein: CASQGLGSGNTIYF
CDR3 DNA: TGCGCCAGCCAGGGTCTCGGCTCTGGAAACACCATATATTTT

D gene: NA
clone size: NA
V gene: TRBV9
J gene: TRBJ1-2
CDR3 protein: CASSATDGAGYTF
CDR3 DNA: TGTGCCAGCAGCGCCACGGATGGGGCTGGCTACACCTTC

D gene: NA
clone size: NA
V gene: TRBV7-6
J gene: TRBJ2-6
CDR3 protein: CASTPLMAGRANVLTF
CDR3 DNA: TGTGCCAGCACCCCGCTTATGGCTGGACGGGCCAACGTCCTGACTTTC

D gene: TRBD2
clone size: once
V gene: TRBV3-1/TRBV3-2
J gene: TRBJ2-5
CDR3 protein: CASSQELLAGVETQYF
CDR3 DNA: TGTGCCAGCAGCCAAGAACTGCTAGCGGGGGTGGAGACCCAGTACTTC

D gene: TRBD1
clone size: NA
V gene: TRBV2
J gene: TRBJ2-5
CDR3 protein: CASSVTGSIQETQYF
CDR3 DNA: TGTGCCAGCAGTGTGACAGGGTCCATACAAGAGACCCAGTACTTC

D gene: TRBD2
clone size: NA
V gene: TRBV4-1
J gene: TRBJ2-3
CDR3 protein: CASSQGGLAGVPDTQYF
CDR3 DNA: TGCGCCAGCAGCCAAGGAGGGTTAGCGGGAGTGCCAGATACGCAGTATTTT

D gene: NA
clone size: once
V gene: TRBV4-2
J gene: TRBJ2-3
CDR3 protein: CASSQGSSTDTQYF
CDR3 DNA: TGTGCCAGCAGCCAAGGTTCCAGCACAGATACGCAGTATTTT

D gene: NA
clone size: NA
V gene: TRBV14
J gene: TRBJ2-1
CDR3 protein: CASSLAGRSDEQFF
CDR3 DNA: TGTGCCAGCAGCCTTGCGGGCCGGTCGGATGAGCAGTTCTTC

D gene: TRBD1
clone size: NA
V gene: TRBV5-1
J gene: TRBJ2-5
CDR3 protein: CASSSGGGETQYF
CDR3 DNA: TGCGCCAGCAGTTCAGGGGGCGGGGAGACCCAGTACTTC

D gene: NA
clone size: NA
V gene: TRBV7-9
J gene: TRBJ1-4
CDR3 protein: CASSQTTGLWGNEKLFF
CDR3 DNA: TGTGCCAGCAGCCAAACCACGGGACTTTGGGGAAATGAAAAACTGTTTTTT

D gene: TRBD2
clone size: NA
V gene: TRBV18
J gene: TRBJ2-7
CDR3 protein: CASSPFRTSVEQYF
CDR3 DNA: TGTGCCAGCTCACCCTTTAGGACTAGTGTCGAGCAGTACTTC

D gene: NA
clone size: NA
V gene: TRBV3-1/TRBV3-2
J gene: TRBJ2-1
CDR3 protein: CASSQDLDQGVEQFF
CDR3 DNA: TGTGCCAGCAGCCAAGATCTTGACCAGGGCGTTGAGCAGTTCTTC

D gene: NA
clone size: few
V gene: TRBV3-1/TRBV3-2
J gene: TRBJ2-1
CDR3 protein: CASSQAGTRFSGMNEQFF
CDR3 DNA: TGTGCCAGCAGCCAAGCGGGTACGCGTTTTTCAGGGATGAATGAGCAGTTCTTC

D gene: TRBD2
clone size: once
V gene: TRBV4-2
J gene: TRBJ2-3
CDR3 protein: CASSGAGGRTDTQYF
CDR3 DNA: TGTGCCAGCAGCGGAGCGGGGGGGCGCACAGATACGCAGTATTTT

D gene: NA
clone size: NA
V gene: TRBV9
J gene: TRBJ1-2
CDR3 protein: CASSVPIRGLTNYGYTF
CDR3 DNA: TGTGCCAGCAGCGTTCCAATTCGGGGATTGACTAACTATGGCTACACCTTC

D gene: NA
clone size: NA
V gene: TRBV5-1
J gene: TRBJ2-1
CDR3 protein: CASSLDGPGWNEQFF
CDR3 DNA: TGCGCCAGCAGCTTGGATGGTCCAGGGTGGAATGAGCAGTTCTTC

D gene: NA
clone size: NA
V gene: TRBV10-3
J gene: TRBJ1-3
CDR3 protein: CAISKDSSGNTIYF
CDR3 DNA: TGTGCCATCAGTAAGGACAGCTCTGGAAACACCATATATTTT

D gene: NA
clone size: NA
V gene: TRBV5-4
J gene: TRBJ1-6
CDR3 protein: CASSRRWGEGSPLHF
CDR3 DNA: TGTGCCAGCAGCCGCCGGTGGGGGGAAGGTTCACCCCTCCACTTT